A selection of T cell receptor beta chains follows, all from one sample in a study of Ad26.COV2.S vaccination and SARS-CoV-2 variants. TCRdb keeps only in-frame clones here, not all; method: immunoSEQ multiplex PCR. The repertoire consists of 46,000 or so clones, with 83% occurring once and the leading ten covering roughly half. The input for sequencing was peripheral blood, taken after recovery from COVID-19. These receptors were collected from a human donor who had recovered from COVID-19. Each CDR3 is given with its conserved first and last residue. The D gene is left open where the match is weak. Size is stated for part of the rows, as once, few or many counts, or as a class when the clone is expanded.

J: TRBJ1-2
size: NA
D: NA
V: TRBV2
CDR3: CASSEEGLVNYGYTF
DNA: TGTGCCAGCAGTGAGGAAGGGCTGGTTAACTATGGCTACACCTTC

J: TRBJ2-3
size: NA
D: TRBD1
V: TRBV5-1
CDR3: CASSSSPTGSSTDTQYF
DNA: TGCGCCAGCAGCTCGAGCCCGACAGGGTCTAGCACAGATACGCAGTATTTT

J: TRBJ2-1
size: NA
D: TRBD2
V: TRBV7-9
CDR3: CASSLPWTSLHSYNEQFF
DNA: TGTGCCAGCAGCTTACCCTGGACTAGCCTTCACTCCTACAATGAGCAGTTCTTC

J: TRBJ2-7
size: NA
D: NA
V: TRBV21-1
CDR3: CASSKAGLAGGPTYEQYF
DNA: TGTGCCAGCAGCAAAGCGGGACTAGCGGGAGGGCCAACCTACGAGCAGTACTTC

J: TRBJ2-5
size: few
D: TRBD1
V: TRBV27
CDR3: CASSYRGRGVETQYF
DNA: TGTGCCAGCAGTTACAGGGGGCGCGGGGTAGAGACCCAGTACTTC

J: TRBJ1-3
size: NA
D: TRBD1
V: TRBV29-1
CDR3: CSVGTGVGDTIYF
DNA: TGCAGCGTTGGGACAGGGGTAGGAGACACCATATATTTT

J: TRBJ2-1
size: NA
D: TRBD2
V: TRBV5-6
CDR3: CASSLGLAGGRHNEQFF
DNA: TGTGCCAGCAGCTTGGGACTAGCGGGGGGCCGACACAATGAGCAGTTCTTC

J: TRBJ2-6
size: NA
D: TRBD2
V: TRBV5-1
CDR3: CASSLGGTSGGAVAGANVLTF
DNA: TGCGCCAGCAGCCTGGGTGGGACTAGCGGGGGGGCCGTCGCTGGGGCCAACGTCCTGACTTTC

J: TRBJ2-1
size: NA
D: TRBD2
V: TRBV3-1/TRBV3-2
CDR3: CASSQEGEGPYNEQFF
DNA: TGTGCCAGCAGCCAAGAGGGGGAGGGGCCCTACAATGAGCAGTTCTTC

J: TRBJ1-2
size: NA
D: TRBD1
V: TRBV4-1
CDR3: CASSQGQGQANYGYTF
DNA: TGCGCCAGCAGCCAAGGCCAGGGACAGGCGAACTATGGCTACACCTTC

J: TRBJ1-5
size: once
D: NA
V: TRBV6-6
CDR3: CASSSQGSGQPQHF
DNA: TGTGCCAGCAGCTCACAGGGTTCAGGTCAGCCCCAGCATTTT

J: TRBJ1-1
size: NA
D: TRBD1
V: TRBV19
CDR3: CASSIQYLQGLNTEAFF
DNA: TGTGCCAGTAGTATCCAATATCTACAGGGGCTCAACACTGAAGCTTTCTTT

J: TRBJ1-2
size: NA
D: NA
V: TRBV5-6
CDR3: CASSLEAGQGYTF
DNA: TGTGCCAGCAGCTTGGAGGCAGGGCAGGGCTACACCTTC

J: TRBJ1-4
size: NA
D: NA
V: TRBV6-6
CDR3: CASRTGRNEKLFF
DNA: TGTGCCAGCAGAACCGGGCGAAATGAAAAACTGTTTTTT

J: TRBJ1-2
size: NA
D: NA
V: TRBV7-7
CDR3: CASSAWTNGYTF
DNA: TGTGCCAGCAGCGCATGGACTAATGGCTACACCTTC

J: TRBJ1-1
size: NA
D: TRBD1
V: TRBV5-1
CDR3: CASQDRGLRNTEAFF
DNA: TGCGCCAGCCAAGACAGGGGCCTGAGGAACACTGAAGCTTTCTTT

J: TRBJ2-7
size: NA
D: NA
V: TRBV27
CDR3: CASINANYEQYF
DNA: TGTGCCAGCATTAATGCAAACTACGAGCAGTACTTC

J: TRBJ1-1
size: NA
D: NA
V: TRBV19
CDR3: CASSSQGLIRKAFF
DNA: TGTGCCAGTAGTAGCCAGGGTTTGATTCGGAAAGCTTTCTTT

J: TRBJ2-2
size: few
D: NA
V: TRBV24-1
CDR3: CATSDLRGGRELFF
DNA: TGTGCCACCAGTGATTTGAGGGGTGGCCGGGAGCTGTTTTTT

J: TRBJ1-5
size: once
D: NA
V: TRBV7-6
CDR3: CASSFRADQPQHF
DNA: TGTGCCAGCAGCTTCAGGGCCGATCAGCCCCAGCATTTT

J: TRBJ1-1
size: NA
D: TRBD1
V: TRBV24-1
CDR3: CATSETGGNTEAFF
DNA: TGTGCCACCAGTGAAACAGGGGGGAACACTGAAGCTTTCTTT

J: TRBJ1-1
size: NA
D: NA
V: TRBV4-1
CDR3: CASSQSGYTEAFF
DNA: TGCGCCAGCAGCCAATCCGGGTACACTGAAGCTTTCTTT

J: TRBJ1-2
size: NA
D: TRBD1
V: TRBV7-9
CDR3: CASSLDPVLGTADGYTF
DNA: TGTGCCAGCAGCTTAGATCCTGTTTTGGGGACAGCCGATGGCTACACCTTC

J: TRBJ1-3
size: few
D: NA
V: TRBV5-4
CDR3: CASSLDKISGNTIYF
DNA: TGTGCCAGCAGCTTAGACAAGATCTCTGGAAACACCATATATTTT

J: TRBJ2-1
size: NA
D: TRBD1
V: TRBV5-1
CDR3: CASSSSRDRFGNEQFF
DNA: TGCGCCAGCAGCTCGTCAAGGGACAGGTTCGGAAATGAGCAGTTCTTC

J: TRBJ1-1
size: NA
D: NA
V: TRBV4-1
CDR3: CASRLTGTALNTEAFF
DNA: TGCGCCAGCAGACTAACAGGGACCGCCCTGAACACTGAAGCTTTCTTT

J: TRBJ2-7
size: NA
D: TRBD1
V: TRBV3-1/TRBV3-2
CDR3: CASRGQGAYEQYF
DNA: TGTGCCAGCAGGGGACAGGGAGCCTACGAGCAGTACTTC

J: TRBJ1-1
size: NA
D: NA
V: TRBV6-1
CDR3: CASSEDRGDTEAFF
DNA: TGTGCCAGCAGTGAAGATAGAGGGGACACTGAAGCTTTCTTT

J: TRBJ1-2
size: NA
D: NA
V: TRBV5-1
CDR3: CASSHGGAYGYTF
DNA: TGCGCCAGCAGCCACGGAGGAGCCTATGGCTACACCTTC

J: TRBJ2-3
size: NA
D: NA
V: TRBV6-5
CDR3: CASREGLSTDTQYF
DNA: TGTGCCAGCAGGGAGGGACTGTCCACAGATACGCAGTATTTT

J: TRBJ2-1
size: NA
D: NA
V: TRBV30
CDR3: CAWSVGSEQFF
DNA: TGTGCCTGGAGTGTAGGGAGTGAGCAGTTCTTC

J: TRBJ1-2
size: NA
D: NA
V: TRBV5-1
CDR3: CASSVWGQGGYTF
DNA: TGCGCCAGCAGTGTCTGGGGCCAGGGTGGCTACACCTTC

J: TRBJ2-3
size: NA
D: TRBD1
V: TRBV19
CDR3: CASSSTGQGIVTDTQYF
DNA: TGTGCCAGTAGCTCCACGGGACAGGGGATTGTCACAGATACGCAGTATTTT

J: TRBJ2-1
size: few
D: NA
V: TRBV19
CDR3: CASNNGHVNEQFF
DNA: TGTGCCAGTAATAACGGGCATGTGAATGAGCAGTTCTTC

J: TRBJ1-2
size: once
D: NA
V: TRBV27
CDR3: CASTPKYAANYGYTF
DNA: TGTGCCAGCACTCCAAAATACGCAGCTAACTATGGCTACACCTTC

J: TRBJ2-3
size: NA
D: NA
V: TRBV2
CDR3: CASSEMEHPLNTDTQYF
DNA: TGTGCCAGCAGTGAAATGGAACATCCCCTAAACACAGATACGCAGTATTTT

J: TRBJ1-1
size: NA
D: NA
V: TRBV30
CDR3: CAWSYRNTEAFF
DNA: TGTGCCTGGAGTTACAGAAACACTGAAGCTTTCTTT

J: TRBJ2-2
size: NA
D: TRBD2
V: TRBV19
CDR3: CASTLGRQWGELFF
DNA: TGTGCCAGTACCCTCGGGAGGCAGTGGGGGGAGCTGTTTTTT